This T cell receptor (beta chain) was found in a study of blood T cell repertoires in COVID-19. About the research overall: Samples representing acute and convalescent COVID-19 were sourced from the United States, Italy and Spain. Sources were T cells, B-cell-depleted T cells, or PBMCs; the material itself was cDNA or gDNA.

In the original processing: Amplification with reference gene primers provided the estimates of nucleated cell counts. Repertoires were generated with immunoSEQ multiplex PCR, while TCRdb's copy carries only in-frame clones and drops some. D and trimming come from the DNA, and the V and J calls and clone size come from that table. The sample has 300,000 to 350,000 clones, 75% to 95% seen once. Trimming removed 2 bases at V and 6 bases at J, with 11 bases between. Germline values: CDR1 ENHRY, CDR2 SYGVKD. CDR3 length: 14 amino acids. This clone was detected once. Seattle enrolled patients during active infection and tracked them longitudinally.

The chain is built from TRBV10-3 and TRBJ1-5; D may be TRBD1 (6 bases). Sequenced sample: peripheral blood. This sequence was found in a woman younger than 45 with COVID-19, enrolled during active disease. CDR3 sequence: CAISEDRRGQPQHF. CDR3 coding DNA: TGTGCCATCAGTGAGGACCGCAGGGGTCAGCCCCAGCATTTT.